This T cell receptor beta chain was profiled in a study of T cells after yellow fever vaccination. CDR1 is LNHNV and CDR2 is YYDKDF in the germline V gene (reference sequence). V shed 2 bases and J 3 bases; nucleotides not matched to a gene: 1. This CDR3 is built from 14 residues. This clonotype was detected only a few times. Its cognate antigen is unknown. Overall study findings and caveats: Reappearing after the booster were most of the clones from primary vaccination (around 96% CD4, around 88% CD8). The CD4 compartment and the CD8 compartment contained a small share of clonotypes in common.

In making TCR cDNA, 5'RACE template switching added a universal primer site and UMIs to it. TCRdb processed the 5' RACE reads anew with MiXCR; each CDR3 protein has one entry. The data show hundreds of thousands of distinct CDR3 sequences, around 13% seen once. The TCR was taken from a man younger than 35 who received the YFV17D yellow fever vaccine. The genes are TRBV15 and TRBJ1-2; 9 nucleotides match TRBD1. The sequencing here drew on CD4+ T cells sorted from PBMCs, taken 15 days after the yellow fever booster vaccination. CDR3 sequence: CATSRRTGDYGYTF. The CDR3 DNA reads TGTGCCACCAGCAGACGGACAGGGGACTATGGCTACACCTTC.